A selection of T cell receptor beta chains follows, all from one sample in a study of blood T cell repertoires in COVID-19. Here immunoSEQ multiplex PCR was the method, and the copy in TCRdb shows in-frame clones only, minus some. The table lists 300,000 or so clones, 80% to 90% of them singletons. The sample comprised peripheral blood. These receptors all come from a woman aged 40 to 50 with acute or convalescent COVID-19. Each CDR3 is given with its conserved first and last residue. Size is stated for part of the rows, as once, few or many counts, or as a class when the clone is expanded.

V gene: TRBV6-6
clone size: once
CDR3 protein: CASSPTTEAFF

V gene: TRBV24-1
clone size: NA
CDR3 protein: CATSDPRNGGEKLFF

V gene: TRBV19
clone size: NA
CDR3 protein: CASSVTAYNEQFF

V gene: TRBV18
clone size: NA
CDR3 protein: CASSHDRNQPQHF

V gene: TRBV11-2
clone size: NA
CDR3 protein: CASSLQGFENSPLHF

V gene: TRBV2
clone size: NA
CDR3 protein: CASSKTADTGELFF

V gene: TRBV24-1
clone size: NA
CDR3 protein: CATSEFLGDEQFF

V gene: TRBV3-1/TRBV3-2
clone size: NA
CDR3 protein: CASSPLMTGGSYGYTF

V gene: TRBV6-5
clone size: NA
CDR3 protein: CASSPMDSRVYGYTF

V gene: TRBV6-2/TRBV6-3
clone size: NA
CDR3 protein: CASSYPGPRGSTNEKLFF

V gene: TRBV2
clone size: once
CDR3 protein: CASSARLVGTDTQYF

V gene: TRBV9
clone size: NA
CDR3 protein: CASSAGGNSNNSPLHF

V gene: TRBV5-1
clone size: NA
CDR3 protein: CASSEAQGADTEAFF

V gene: TRBV7-6
clone size: NA
CDR3 protein: CASSLTAGSNNEQFF

V gene: TRBV2
clone size: NA
CDR3 protein: CASSGYSGGTTDTQYF

V gene: TRBV6-5
clone size: few
CDR3 protein: CASSLRVNSNQPQHF

V gene: TRBV18
clone size: NA
CDR3 protein: CASSPPGFSNQPQHF

V gene: TRBV5-4
clone size: NA
CDR3 protein: CASSNDPPGQPQHF

V gene: TRBV6-5
clone size: NA
CDR3 protein: CASRLAGGRTDTQYF

V gene: TRBV4-1
clone size: NA
CDR3 protein: CASSQDRPRVNTEAFF

V gene: TRBV6-6
clone size: NA
CDR3 protein: CAAAVRDRGTNYGYTF

V gene: TRBV21-1
clone size: NA
CDR3 protein: CALQGDRGRINSPLHF

V gene: TRBV29-1
clone size: NA
CDR3 protein: CSGGVAGSGGYTF

V gene: TRBV18
clone size: NA
CDR3 protein: CASSLGTLFMNTEAFF

V gene: TRBV9
clone size: NA
CDR3 protein: CASSPVGGIRTREKLFF

V gene: TRBV20-1
clone size: once
CDR3 protein: CSASLGGQVRNQPQHF

V gene: TRBV25-1
clone size: NA
CDR3 protein: CASSESGGTGTRKLFF

V gene: TRBV19
clone size: NA
CDR3 protein: CASGLAGLAKNIQYF

V gene: TRBV14
clone size: NA
CDR3 protein: CASSQDDETITGTDKLFF

V gene: TRBV5-1
clone size: NA
CDR3 protein: CASSLGQTSTDTQYF

V gene: TRBV6-5
clone size: NA
CDR3 protein: CASGTAPNQPQHF

V gene: TRBV4-1
clone size: NA
CDR3 protein: CASSLRQNTEAFF

V gene: TRBV3-1/TRBV3-2
clone size: once
CDR3 protein: CASSHDTGYYGYTF

V gene: TRBV7-9
clone size: NA
CDR3 protein: CASEAGTGSGYTF

V gene: TRBV5-1
clone size: once
CDR3 protein: CASSSGTSGQETQYF

V gene: TRBV5-1
clone size: NA
CDR3 protein: CASSFDRGRKLFF

V gene: TRBV11-2
clone size: NA
CDR3 protein: CASSYEGNTIYF

V gene: TRBV30
clone size: NA
CDR3 protein: CAWNRPTDLNGEAFF

V gene: TRBV3-1/TRBV3-2
clone size: NA
CDR3 protein: CASSPLAGGYYNEQFF

V gene: TRBV25-1
clone size: NA
CDR3 protein: CASRWSGGAGVGELFF

V gene: TRBV2
clone size: NA
CDR3 protein: CASSDGTTYGELFF

V gene: TRBV24-1
clone size: NA
CDR3 protein: CATSDHDRGNTQYF

V gene: TRBV28
clone size: once
CDR3 protein: CASSSGQGNQPQHF

V gene: TRBV19
clone size: NA
CDR3 protein: CASSMAGSTDTQYF

V gene: TRBV9
clone size: NA
CDR3 protein: CASKGQVNEKLFF

V gene: TRBV5-4
clone size: NA
CDR3 protein: CASSLGQIQETQYF

V gene: TRBV5-5
clone size: NA
CDR3 protein: CASSLSGLGGNQPQHF

V gene: TRBV9
clone size: NA
CDR3 protein: CASSQTSPATQYF

V gene: TRBV23-1
clone size: NA
CDR3 protein: CASSQSYQGGNQPQHF

V gene: TRBV5-6
clone size: NA
CDR3 protein: CASSLEGHLVGTEAFF

V gene: TRBV11-2
clone size: NA
CDR3 protein: CASSLDRGEKLFF

V gene: TRBV18
clone size: NA
CDR3 protein: CASSPGPNTEAFF

V gene: TRBV7-9
clone size: NA
CDR3 protein: CASSLIASSGGFFQETQYF

V gene: TRBV6-5
clone size: NA
CDR3 protein: CASRERGGANVLTF